This is a list of T cell receptor beta chains from one sample in a study of blood T cells in healthy people across ages. A single record per CDR3 protein comes from TCRdb applying MiXCR to the 5' RACE reads. The sample lists about 730,000 distinct CDR3 sequences, around 40% occurring once. Sequencing was performed on blood. The origin of the receptors is a woman in her fifties or sixties in good health. Each CDR3 is given with its conserved first and last residue. D genes are given only for firm matches. A clone size is listed for some rows: how often the clone was seen (once, few, many), or a class if it is expanded.

D: TRBD1
length: 13
J: TRBJ2-7
size: .
V: TRBV6-1
CDR3: CATSGQNSYEQYF
DNA: TGTGCCACCTCGGGACAGAACTCCTACGAGCAGTACTTC

D: .
length: 15
J: TRBJ1-5
size: .
V: TRBV7-6
CDR3: CASSPTEGENQPQHF
DNA: TGTGCCAGCAGCCCTACTGAAGGGGAGAATCAGCCCCAGCATTTT

D: .
length: 12
J: TRBJ2-5
size: few
V: TRBV20-1
CDR3: CSARDSFETQYF
DNA: TGCAGTGCTAGAGATTCCTTCGAGACCCAGTACTTC

D: .
length: 16
J: TRBJ2-2
size: .
V: TRBV10-3
CDR3: CAISETGSSNTGELFF
DNA: TGTGCCATCAGTGAAACAGGGTCCTCGAACACCGGGGAGCTGTTTTTT

D: TRBD1
length: 14
J: TRBJ2-7
size: many
V: TRBV3-1
CDR3: CASSPTGTPYEQYF
DNA: TGTGCCAGCAGTCCGACAGGGACCCCCTACGAGCAGTACTTC

D: .
length: 16
J: TRBJ2-3
size: .
V: TRBV7-8
CDR3: CASSFEGPGSTDTQYF
DNA: TGTGCCAGCAGCTTCGAGGGCCCGGGTAGCACAGATACGCAGTATTTT

D: .
length: 15
J: TRBJ2-3
size: few
V: TRBV7-3
CDR3: CASSLRGSRADTQYF
DNA: TGTGCCAGCAGCTTAAGAGGGAGCAGAGCAGATACGCAGTATTTT

D: .
length: 16
J: TRBJ2-3
size: .
V: TRBV30
CDR3: CAWRRASPTHTDTQYF
DNA: TGTGCCTGGAGGAGGGCATCACCGACCCACACAGATACGCAGTATTTT

D: .
length: 15
J: TRBJ2-3
size: .
V: TRBV27
CDR3: CASRQQQGTPHTQYF
DNA: TGTGCCAGCAGACAACAACAGGGAACCCCCCATACGCAGTATTTT

D: .
length: 15
J: TRBJ2-5
size: few
V: TRBV24-1
CDR3: CATSDRQAAQETQYF
DNA: TGTGCCACCAGTGATCGACAGGCTGCCCAAGAGACCCAGTACTTC

D: TRBD2
length: 15
J: TRBJ2-3
size: .
V: TRBV6-6
CDR3: CASSYLAGRTDTQYF
DNA: TGTGCCAGCAGTTACCTAGCGGGCCGCACAGATACGCAGTATTTT

D: .
length: 14
J: TRBJ2-2
size: .
V: TRBV29-1
CDR3: CSVLGPRGTGELFF
DNA: TGCAGCGTTTTGGGTCCCCGGGGGACCGGGGAGCTGTTTTTT

D: TRBD1
length: 15
J: TRBJ2-7
size: few
V: TRBV7-9
CDR3: CASSLADRGSAEQYF
DNA: TGTGCCAGCAGCTTAGCGGACAGGGGTTCAGCCGAGCAGTACTTC

D: .
length: 14
J: TRBJ1-1
size: .
V: TRBV7-9
CDR3: CASSLALGPTEAFF
DNA: TGTGCCAGCAGCTTAGCGCTCGGGCCCACTGAAGCTTTCTTT

D: .
length: 13
J: TRBJ2-3
size: .
V: TRBV29-1
CDR3: CSAATGSTDTQYF
DNA: TGCAGCGCCGCGACGGGGAGCACAGATACGCAGTATTTT

D: .
length: 16
J: TRBJ2-7
size: .
V: TRBV6-2/TRBV6-3
CDR3: CASSLGSAGSGYEQYF
DNA: TGTGCCAGCAGCTTGGGTTCCGCAGGGTCTGGCTACGAGCAGTACTTC

D: .
length: 15
J: TRBJ1-1
size: .
V: TRBV9
CDR3: CASSPGGYMGTEAFF
DNA: TGTGCCAGCAGCCCCGGGGGCTATATGGGCACTGAAGCTTTCTTT

D: .
length: 17
J: TRBJ2-3
size: few
V: TRBV7-9
CDR3: CASSPSWATLPTDTQYF
DNA: TGTGCCAGCAGCCCTTCCTGGGCGACGCTCCCCACAGATACGCAGTATTTT

D: .
length: 12
J: TRBJ2-7
size: .
V: TRBV29-1
CDR3: CSVEEPAYEQYF
DNA: TGCAGCGTTGAGGAACCGGCCTACGAGCAGTACTTC

D: TRBD2
length: 16
J: TRBJ2-5
size: few
V: TRBV2
CDR3: CASSYGSLAGKETQYF
DNA: TGTGCCAGCAGTTATGGTTCTCTAGCGGGAAAGGAGACCCAGTACTTC

D: TRBD2
length: 16
J: TRBJ2-7
size: .
V: TRBV6-5
CDR3: CASRQGTSGVTYEQYF
DNA: TGTGCCAGCAGACAGGGGACTAGCGGAGTCACCTACGAGCAGTACTTC

D: .
length: 13
J: TRBJ2-7
size: .
V: TRBV7-2
CDR3: CASSSPQSYEQYF
DNA: TGTGCCAGCAGCTCCCCCCAAAGCTACGAGCAGTACTTC

D: TRBD1
length: 16
J: TRBJ2-5
size: once
V: TRBV7-9
CDR3: CASDRGQLTPWETQYF
DNA: TGTGCCAGCGACAGGGGACAACTAACTCCCTGGGAGACCCAGTACTTC

D: .
length: 16
J: TRBJ2-3
size: .
V: TRBV20-1
CDR3: CSARDFWDASTDTQYF
DNA: TGCAGTGCTAGAGATTTCTGGGATGCCAGCACAGATACGCAGTATTTT

D: .
length: 13
J: TRBJ2-5
size: once
V: TRBV11-2
CDR3: CASSPSSSYGQYF
DNA: TGTGCCAGCAGCCCTAGTTCCTCCTACGGGCAGTACTTC

D: .
length: 13
J: TRBJ2-7
size: few
V: TRBV9
CDR3: CASSQTLGNEQYF
DNA: TGTGCCAGCAGCCAAACCCTAGGCAATGAGCAGTACTTC

D: .
length: 18
J: TRBJ2-6
size: .
V: TRBV5-6
CDR3: CASGPSGSTSAWANVLTF
DNA: TGTGCCAGCGGACCTTCGGGGTCGACGTCTGCCTGGGCCAACGTCCTGACTTTC

D: TRBD1
length: 18
J: TRBJ1-2
size: .
V: TRBV25-1
CDR3: CASSETHQLTGKNYGYTF
DNA: TGTGCCAGCAGTGAAACTCATCAACTGACAGGGAAGAACTATGGCTACACCTTC

D: .
length: 15
J: TRBJ2-7
size: .
V: TRBV27
CDR3: CASSLEGRFTYEQYF
DNA: TGTGCCAGCAGTTTAGAGGGTAGATTCACCTACGAGCAGTACTTC

D: TRBD2
length: 17
J: TRBJ2-5
size: .
V: TRBV9
CDR3: CASSVGFSGGFRNEQYF
DNA: TGTGCCAGCAGCGTAGGGTTTAGCGGGGGATTTAGAAATGAGCAGTACTTC

D: TRBD2
length: 18
J: TRBJ2-6
size: .
V: TRBV5-6
CDR3: CASSSLISGSAGANVLTF
DNA: TGTGCCAGCAGCTCACTTATTAGCGGGAGTGCTGGGGCCAACGTCCTGACTTTC

D: TRBD1
length: 16
J: TRBJ2-6
size: .
V: TRBV18
CDR3: CASSPLRGLGANVLTF
DNA: TGTGCCAGCTCACCACTGAGGGGGCTCGGGGCCAACGTCCTGACTTTC

D: .
length: 14
J: TRBJ2-7
size: .
V: TRBV28
CDR3: CASIPPGQYYEQYF
DNA: TGTGCCAGCATCCCCCCCGGACAATACTACGAGCAGTACTTC

D: TRBD1
length: 16
J: TRBJ2-3
size: .
V: TRBV20-1
CDR3: CSATTGGSPSVGTQYF
DNA: TGCAGTGCGACCACAGGGGGCAGCCCTAGCGTGGGTACGCAGTATTTT

D: .
length: 17
J: TRBJ2-6
size: .
V: TRBV28
CDR3: CASSSAEGAFGANVLTF
DNA: TGTGCCAGCAGTTCGGCAGAGGGTGCATTTGGGGCCAACGTCCTGACTTTC

D: TRBD2
length: 18
J: TRBJ2-2
size: .
V: TRBV20-1
CDR3: CSGTTGTSGGLATGELFF
DNA: TGCAGTGGAACAACCGGGACTAGCGGGGGGCTGGCCACCGGGGAGCTGTTTTTT

D: TRBD1
length: 14
J: TRBJ2-7
size: few
V: TRBV7-9
CDR3: CASSSVQGTHEQYF
DNA: TGTGCCAGCAGCTCCGTACAGGGGACCCACGAGCAGTACTTC

D: .
length: 13
J: TRBJ1-4
size: few
V: TRBV7-9
CDR3: CASSFWESEKLFF
DNA: TGTGCCAGCAGCTTCTGGGAGAGCGAAAAACTGTTTTTT

D: .
length: 14
J: TRBJ2-6
size: .
V: TRBV7-2
CDR3: CADARGFGANVLTF
DNA: TGTGCCGACGCAAGGGGGTTCGGGGCCAACGTCCTGACTTTC

D: .
length: 14
J: TRBJ1-6
size: .
V: TRBV6-5
CDR3: CASKGRSQGWPLHF
DNA: TGTGCCAGCAAGGGAAGGAGTCAGGGGTGGCCCCTCCACTTT

D: TRBD2
length: 15
J: TRBJ2-3
size: many
V: TRBV20-1
CDR3: CSAEDAGVSTDTQYF
DNA: TGCAGTGCTGAGGACGCGGGAGTAAGCACAGATACGCAGTATTTT

D: TRBD2
length: 15
J: TRBJ2-1
size: .
V: TRBV27
CDR3: CANSMSSGGYNEQFF
DNA: TGTGCCAACAGTATGTCTAGCGGGGGGTACAATGAGCAGTTCTTC

D: TRBD2
length: 14
J: TRBJ2-1
size: .
V: TRBV7-2
CDR3: CASSPSGRVGEQFF
DNA: TGTGCCAGCAGCCCTAGCGGGAGGGTGGGTGAGCAGTTCTTC

D: TRBD2
length: 14
J: TRBJ2-1
size: .
V: TRBV20-1
CDR3: CSARARAGINEQFF
DNA: TGCAGTGCTAGAGCCCGAGCGGGGATCAATGAGCAGTTCTTC

D: .
length: 15
J: TRBJ2-5
size: .
V: TRBV20-1
CDR3: CSAREQGTSYNEQYF
DNA: TGCAGTGCTAGGGAACAGGGCACCTCCTACAATGAGCAGTACTTC

D: .
length: 15
J: TRBJ2-1
size: once
V: TRBV6-5
CDR3: CASTPPGRSYDEQFF
DNA: TGTGCCAGCACCCCGCCAGGGAGGTCCTACGATGAGCAGTTCTTC

D: .
length: 15
J: TRBJ2-7
size: once
V: TRBV3-1
CDR3: CASSQRSEGIVEQYF
DNA: TGTGCCAGCAGCCAACGGTCGGAGGGAATAGTAGAGCAGTACTTC